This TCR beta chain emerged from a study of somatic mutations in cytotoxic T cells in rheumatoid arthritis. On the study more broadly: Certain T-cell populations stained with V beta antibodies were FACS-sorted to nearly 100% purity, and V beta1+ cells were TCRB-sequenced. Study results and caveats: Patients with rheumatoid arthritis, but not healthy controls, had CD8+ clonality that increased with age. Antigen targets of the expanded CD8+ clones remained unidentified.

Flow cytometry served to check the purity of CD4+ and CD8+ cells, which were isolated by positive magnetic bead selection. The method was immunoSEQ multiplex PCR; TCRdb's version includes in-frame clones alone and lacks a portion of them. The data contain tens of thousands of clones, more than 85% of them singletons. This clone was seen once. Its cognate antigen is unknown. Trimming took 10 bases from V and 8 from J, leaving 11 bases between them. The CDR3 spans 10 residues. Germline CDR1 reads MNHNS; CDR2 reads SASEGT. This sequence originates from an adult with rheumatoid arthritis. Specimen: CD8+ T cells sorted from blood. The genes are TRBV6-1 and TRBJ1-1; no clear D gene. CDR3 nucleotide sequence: TGTGCCATTGCCGGGAGGGAAGCTTTCTTT. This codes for CAIAGREAFF.